This T cell receptor (beta chain) was found in a study of vaccination and CD4 T cells after COVID-19. Cultured CD4+ T cells had their DNA profiled by the Oncomine TCR Beta short-read assay. From the PCR reads, TCRdb called clonotypes with MiXCR, one entry per CDR3 protein. The data show about 11,000 distinct CDR3 sequences, less than 65% seen once. The CDR3 runs 16 residues. CDR1 DFQATT and CDR2 SNEGSKA come from the germline V gene (reference sequence). V was clipped by 8 bases and J by 8 bases; unmatched bases: 17. Sample treatment: approximately nine-day PBMC culture with coronavirus spike peptide pools or control peptides (ViraFEST assay). A remark on this clonotype: Its antigen is not known.

The genes are TRBV20-1 and TRBJ2-3; 12 nucleotides align to TRBD1. The sequencing sample was made of CD4+ T cells from blood, cultured in vitro. This TCR was sampled from a human donor who had recovered from COVID-19. CDR3 coding DNA: TGCAGTCCGTTGTCACCGGGACAGGGGGCGCCGTTTACGCAGTATTTT. It yields the protein CSPLSPGQGAPFTQYF.